The T cell receptor beta chain described here comes from a study of blood T cell repertoires in COVID-19. As for the study in general: Sites in the United States, Italy and Spain provided acute and convalescent COVID-19 samples. The analysed material was cDNA or gDNA that came from T cells, B-cell-depleted T cells, or PBMCs.

The CDR3 consists of 14 residues. V lost 5 bases and J lost 7, with 15 bases in between. Germline assignment: CDR1 LNHDA and CDR2 SQIVND (reference sequence). The protocol was immunoSEQ multiplex PCR, while the TCRdb copy is restricted to in-frame clones and leaves out a portion. The table shows more than 55,000 clones, with 65% to 85% occurring only once. This chain joins TRBV19 and TRBJ1-5; the D gene is possibly TRBD1 (6 bases). Sequenced material: peripheral blood. This clonotype was sampled from a man aged 55-75 years with acute or convalescent COVID-19. The CDR3 nucleotides are TGTGCCAGTAGTCAGTGGGACATAAGGCAGCCCCAGCATTTT. It yields the protein CASSQWDIRQPQHF.